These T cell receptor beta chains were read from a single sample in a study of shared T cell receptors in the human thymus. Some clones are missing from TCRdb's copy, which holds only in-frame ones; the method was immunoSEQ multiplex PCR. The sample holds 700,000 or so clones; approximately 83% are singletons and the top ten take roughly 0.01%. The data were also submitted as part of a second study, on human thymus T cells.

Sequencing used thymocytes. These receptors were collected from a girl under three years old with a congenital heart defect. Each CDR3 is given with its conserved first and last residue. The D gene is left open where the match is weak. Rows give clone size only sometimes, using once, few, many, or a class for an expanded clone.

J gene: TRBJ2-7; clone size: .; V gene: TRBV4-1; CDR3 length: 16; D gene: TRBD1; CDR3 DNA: TGCGCCAGCAGCCGCGAACCCCGGACAGGGAGGAACGAGCAGTACTTC; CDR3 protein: CASSREPRTGRNEQYF
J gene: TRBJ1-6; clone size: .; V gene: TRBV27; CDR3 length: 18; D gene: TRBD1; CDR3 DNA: TGTGCCAGCAGTCGGGACAGTCCCCCAAGCTCCTATAATTCACCCCTCCACTTT; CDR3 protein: CASSRDSPPSSYNSPLHF
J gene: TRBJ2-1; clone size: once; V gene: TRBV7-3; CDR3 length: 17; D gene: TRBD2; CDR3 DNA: TGTGCCAGCAGCTTAATCCCGGGACTAGCGGACTACAATGAGCAGTTCTTC; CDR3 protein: CASSLIPGLADYNEQFF
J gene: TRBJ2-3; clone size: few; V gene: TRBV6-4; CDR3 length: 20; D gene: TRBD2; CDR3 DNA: TGTGCCAGCAGTGACTTCCCGACTAGCGGGGGGGGCCCAGACACAGATACGCAGTATTTT; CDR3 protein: CASSDFPTSGGGPDTDTQYF
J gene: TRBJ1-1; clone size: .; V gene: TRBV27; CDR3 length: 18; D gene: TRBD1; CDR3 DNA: TGTGCCAGCCTCCCCTCTTGGACAGGGGGCCTAGTCAAGACTGAAGCTTTCTTT; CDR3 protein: CASLPSWTGGLVKTEAFF
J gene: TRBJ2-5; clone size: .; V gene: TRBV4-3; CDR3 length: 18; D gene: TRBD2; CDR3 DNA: TGCGCCAGCAGCCAAGTGGGGCATGTTAGCGGGGGGAAGGAGACCCAGTACTTC; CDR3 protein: CASSQVGHVSGGKETQYF
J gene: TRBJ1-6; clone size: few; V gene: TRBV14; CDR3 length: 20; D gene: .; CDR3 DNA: TGTGCCAGCAGCCAAGAGAGGAACAAAGCCATGAGCTCCTATAATTCACCCCTCCACTTT; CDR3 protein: CASSQERNKAMSSYNSPLHF
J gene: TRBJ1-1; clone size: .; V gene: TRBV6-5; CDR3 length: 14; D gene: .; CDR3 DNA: TGTGCCAGCAGACCTCCGGGGGTCCTAACTGAAGCTTTCTTT; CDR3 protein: CASRPPGVLTEAFF
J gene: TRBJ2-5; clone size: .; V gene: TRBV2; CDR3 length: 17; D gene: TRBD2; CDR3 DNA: TGTGCCAGCAGCGAGCCTGGACTAGCGGGGGGGCAAGAGACCCAGTACTTC; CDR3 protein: CASSEPGLAGGQETQYF
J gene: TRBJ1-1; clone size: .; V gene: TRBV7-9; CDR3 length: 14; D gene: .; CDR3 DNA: TGTGCCAGCAGCTTGAGTTCCATGAACACTGAAGCTTTCTTT; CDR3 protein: CASSLSSMNTEAFF
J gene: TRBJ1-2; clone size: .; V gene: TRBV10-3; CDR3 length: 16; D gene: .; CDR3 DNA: TGTGCCATCAGTGAGTCCACCGGGAAGGGTAACTATGGCTACACCTTC; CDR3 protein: CAISESTGKGNYGYTF
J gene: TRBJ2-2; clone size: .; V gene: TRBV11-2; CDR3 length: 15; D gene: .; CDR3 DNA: TGTGCCAGCAGCTATCATCAGGCCGGGAGCGGGGAGCTGTTTTTT; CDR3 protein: CASSYHQAGSGELFF
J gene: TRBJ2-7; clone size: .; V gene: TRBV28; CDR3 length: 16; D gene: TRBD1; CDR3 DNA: TGTGCCAGCAGTTTGGGGATCAGGACAGGGAACTACGAGCAGTACTTC; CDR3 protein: CASSLGIRTGNYEQYF
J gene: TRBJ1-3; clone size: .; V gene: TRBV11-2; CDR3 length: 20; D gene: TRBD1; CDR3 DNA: TGTGCCAGCAGCTTAGATCTTAGGGGACAGGGGGCATCGGCGGGAAACACCATATATTTT; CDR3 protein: CASSLDLRGQGASAGNTIYF
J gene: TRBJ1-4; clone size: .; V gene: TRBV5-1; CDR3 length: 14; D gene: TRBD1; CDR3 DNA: TGCGCCAGCAGCACGGGACAGTTTAATGAAAAACTGTTTTTT; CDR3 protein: CASSTGQFNEKLFF
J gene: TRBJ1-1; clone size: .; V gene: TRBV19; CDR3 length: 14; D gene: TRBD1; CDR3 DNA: TGTGCCGCGTCAGGGGGCTACATGGATGCTGAAGCTTTCTTT; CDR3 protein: CAASGGYMDAEAFF
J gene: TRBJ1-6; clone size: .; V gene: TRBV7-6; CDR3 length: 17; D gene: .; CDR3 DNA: TGTGCCAGCAGCCCGGACGGACTCGCCTCCTATAATTCACCCCTCCACTTT; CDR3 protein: CASSPDGLASYNSPLHF
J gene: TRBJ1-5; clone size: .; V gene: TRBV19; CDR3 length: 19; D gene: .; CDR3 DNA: TGTGCCAGTAGTATAGATGAGGTAACCCTATACCATAGCAATCAGCCCCAGCATTTT; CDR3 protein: CASSIDEVTLYHSNQPQHF
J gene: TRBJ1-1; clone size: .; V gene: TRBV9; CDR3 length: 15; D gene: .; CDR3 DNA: TGTGCCAGCAGCCTTACCAAGGGGAGGGACACTGAAGCTTTCTTT; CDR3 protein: CASSLTKGRDTEAFF
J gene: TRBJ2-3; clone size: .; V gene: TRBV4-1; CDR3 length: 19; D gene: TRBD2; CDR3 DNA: TGCGCCAGCAGCCAAGATTTAATTAGCGGGGGGCCCTCCACAGATACGCAGTATTTT; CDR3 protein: CASSQDLISGGPSTDTQYF
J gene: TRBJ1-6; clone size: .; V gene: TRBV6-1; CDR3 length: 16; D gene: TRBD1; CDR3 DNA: TGTGCCAGCAGTGCCCCCCGGGACAGTTATAATTCCCCCCTCCACTTT; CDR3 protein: CASSAPRDSYNSPLHF
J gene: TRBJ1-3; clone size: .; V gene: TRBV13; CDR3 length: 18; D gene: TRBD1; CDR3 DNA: TGTGCCAGCAGCCCCGCCGCGGGAAGGACAGGGCTAGGAAACACCATATATTTT; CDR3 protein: CASSPAAGRTGLGNTIYF
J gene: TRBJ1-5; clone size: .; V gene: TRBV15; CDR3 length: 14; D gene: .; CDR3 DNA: TGTGCCACCGCGGTCGGGAGGGCCAATCAGCCCCAGCATTTT; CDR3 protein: CATAVGRANQPQHF
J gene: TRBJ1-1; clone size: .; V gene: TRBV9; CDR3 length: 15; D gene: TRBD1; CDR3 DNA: TGTGCCAGCAGCGCGACAGGGGCTATGAACACTGAAGCTTTCTTT; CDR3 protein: CASSATGAMNTEAFF
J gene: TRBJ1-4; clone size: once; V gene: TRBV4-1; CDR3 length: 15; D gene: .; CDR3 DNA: TGCGCCAGCAGCCAGAGACAGCGTTTTAATGAAAAACTGTTTTTT; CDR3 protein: CASSQRQRFNEKLFF
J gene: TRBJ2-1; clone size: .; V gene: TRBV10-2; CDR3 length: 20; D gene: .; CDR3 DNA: TGCGCCAGCAGTCTCCCCGGACAAGGAGATGGGTCTGTCTCCTACAATGAGCAGTTCTTC; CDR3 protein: CASSLPGQGDGSVSYNEQFF
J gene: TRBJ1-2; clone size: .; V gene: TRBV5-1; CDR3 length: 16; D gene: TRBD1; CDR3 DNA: TGCGCCAGCAGCTCGGGGGACAGGGGGCGAAACTATGGCTACACCTTC; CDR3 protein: CASSSGDRGRNYGYTF
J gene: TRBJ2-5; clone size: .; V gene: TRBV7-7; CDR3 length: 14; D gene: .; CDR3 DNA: TGTGCCAGCAGCTTCATCAGGGGAGAAGAGACCCAGTACTTC; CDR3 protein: CASSFIRGEETQYF
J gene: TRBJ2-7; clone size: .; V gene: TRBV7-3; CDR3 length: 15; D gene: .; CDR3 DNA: TGTGCCAGCAGCGTTAATAGCAGGGACTCCTACGAGCAGTACTTC; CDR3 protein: CASSVNSRDSYEQYF